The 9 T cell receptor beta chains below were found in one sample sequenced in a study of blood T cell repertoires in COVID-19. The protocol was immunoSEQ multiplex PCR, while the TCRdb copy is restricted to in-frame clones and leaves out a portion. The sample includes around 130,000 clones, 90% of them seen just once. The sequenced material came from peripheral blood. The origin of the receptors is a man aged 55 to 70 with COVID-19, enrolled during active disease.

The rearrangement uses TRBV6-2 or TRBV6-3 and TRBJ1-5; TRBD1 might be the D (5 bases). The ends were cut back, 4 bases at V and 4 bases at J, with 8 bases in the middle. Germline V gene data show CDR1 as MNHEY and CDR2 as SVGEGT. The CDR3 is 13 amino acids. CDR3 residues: CASSSDRNQPQHF. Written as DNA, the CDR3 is TGTGCCAGCAGTTCTGACAGAAATCAGCCCCAGCATTTT.

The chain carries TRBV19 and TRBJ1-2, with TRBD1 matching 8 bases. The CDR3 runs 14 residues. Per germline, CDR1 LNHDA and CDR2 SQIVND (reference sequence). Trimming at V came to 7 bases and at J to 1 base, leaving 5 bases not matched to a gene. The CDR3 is CASTQGADNYGYTF. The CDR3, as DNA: TGTGCCAGTACCCAGGGGGCGGATAACTATGGCTACACCTTC.

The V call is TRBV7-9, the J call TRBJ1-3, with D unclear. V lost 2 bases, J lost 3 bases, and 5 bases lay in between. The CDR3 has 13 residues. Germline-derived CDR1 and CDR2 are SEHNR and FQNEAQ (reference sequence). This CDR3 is CASSLNSGNTIYF. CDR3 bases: TGTGCCAGCAGCTTAAACAGTGGAAACACCATATATTTT. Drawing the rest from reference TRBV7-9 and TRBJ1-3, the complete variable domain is DTGVSQNPRHKITKRGQNVTFRCDPISEHNRLYWYRQTLGQGPEFLTYFQNEAQLEKSRLLSDRFSAERPKGSFSTLEIQRTEQGDSAMYLCASSLNSGNTIYFGEGSWLTVV.

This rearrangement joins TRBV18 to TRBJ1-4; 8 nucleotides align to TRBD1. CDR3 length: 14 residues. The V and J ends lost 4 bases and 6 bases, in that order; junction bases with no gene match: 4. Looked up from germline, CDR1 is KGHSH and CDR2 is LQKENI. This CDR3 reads CASSRVTGDEKLFF. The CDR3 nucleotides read TGTGCCAGCTCACGCGTGACAGGGGATGAAAAACTGTTTTTT.

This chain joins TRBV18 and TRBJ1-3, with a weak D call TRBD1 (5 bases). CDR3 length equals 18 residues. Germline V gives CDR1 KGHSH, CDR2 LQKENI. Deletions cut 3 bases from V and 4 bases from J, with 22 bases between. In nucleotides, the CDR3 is TGTGCCAGCTCACCTTCGGCAGGGCAGGTCTCCGGCGGAAACACCATATATTTT. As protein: CASSPSAGQVSGGNTIYF.

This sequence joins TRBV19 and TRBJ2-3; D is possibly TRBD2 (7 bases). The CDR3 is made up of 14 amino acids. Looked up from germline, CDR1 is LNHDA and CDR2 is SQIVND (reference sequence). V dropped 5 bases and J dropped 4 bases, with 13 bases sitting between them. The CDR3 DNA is TGTGCCAGTAGTCCCGGGGGGCTGGCAGATACGCAGTATTTT. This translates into CASSPGGLADTQYF.

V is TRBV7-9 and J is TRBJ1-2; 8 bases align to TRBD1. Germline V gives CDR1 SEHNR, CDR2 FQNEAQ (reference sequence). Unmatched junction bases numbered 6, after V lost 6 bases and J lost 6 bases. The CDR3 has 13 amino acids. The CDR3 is CASRSDRAHGYTF. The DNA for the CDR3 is TGTGCCAGCAGATCGGACAGGGCCCATGGCTACACCTTC.

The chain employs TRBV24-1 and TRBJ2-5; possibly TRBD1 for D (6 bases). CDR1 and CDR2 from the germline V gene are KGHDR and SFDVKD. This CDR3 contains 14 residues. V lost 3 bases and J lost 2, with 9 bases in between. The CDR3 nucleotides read TGTGCCACCAGTGATACAGGGCAGCAAGAGACCCAGTACTTC. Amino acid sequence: CATSDTGQQETQYF.

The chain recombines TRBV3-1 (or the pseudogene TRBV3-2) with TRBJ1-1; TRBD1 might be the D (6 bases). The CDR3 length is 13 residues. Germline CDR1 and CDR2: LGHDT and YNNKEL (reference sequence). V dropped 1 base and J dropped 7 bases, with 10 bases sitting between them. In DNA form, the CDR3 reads TGTGCCAGCAGCCAAGCCGGACAGAATGAAGCTTTCTTT. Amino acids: CASSQAGQNEAFF.